This T cell receptor beta chain was captured in a study of CD8+ T cells in alopecia areata. Study-level points and caveats: Scalp sample data also include resident alphabeta T cells from normal skin.

RNA was isolated and reverse transcribed to cDNA, the sequencing template. Assay used: immunoSEQ multiplex PCR; TCRdb lists only in-frame clones, some missing. The sample has 150,000 to 200,000 clones; roughly 70% are singletons. CDR1 and CDR2 (germline): SGDLS, YYNGEE. Trimming pared 4 bases from V and 6 bases from J, leaving 13 bases between. The CDR3 is 13 residues long. This clone was picked up one time. Its antigen is unknown. The V call is TRBV9, the J call TRBJ1-2; perhaps TRBD1 as D (6 bases). Sequencing was performed on CD8+ T cells sorted from blood, taken at week 0. The receptor was derived from a human donor with alopecia areata. CDR3 in DNA: TGTGCCAGCAGCCCCTGGGGGGCCAATGGCTACACCTTC. It is translated as CASSPWGANGYTF.